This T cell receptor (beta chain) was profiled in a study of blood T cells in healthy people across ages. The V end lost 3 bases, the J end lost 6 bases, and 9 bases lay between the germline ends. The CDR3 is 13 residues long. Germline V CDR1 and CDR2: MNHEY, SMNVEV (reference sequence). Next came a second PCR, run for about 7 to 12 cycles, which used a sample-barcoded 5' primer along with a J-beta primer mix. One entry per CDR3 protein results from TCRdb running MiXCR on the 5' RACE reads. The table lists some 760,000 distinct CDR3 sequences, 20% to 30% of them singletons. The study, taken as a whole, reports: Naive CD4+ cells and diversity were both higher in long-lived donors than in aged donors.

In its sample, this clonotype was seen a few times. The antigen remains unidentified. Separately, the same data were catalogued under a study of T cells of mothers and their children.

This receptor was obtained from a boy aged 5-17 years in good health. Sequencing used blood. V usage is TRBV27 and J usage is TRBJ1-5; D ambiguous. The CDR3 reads CASSFSSGQPQHF. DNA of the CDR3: TGTGCCAGCAGTTTCAGTTCCGGTCAGCCCCAGCATTTT.